This TCR beta chain was sequenced in a study of blood T cell repertoires in COVID-19. For the study at large: The study drew acute and convalescent COVID-19 samples from the United States, Italy and Spain.

The V and J ends lost 0 bases and 3 bases respectively, with 8 bases between them. CDR1 and CDR2 (germline): MNHNS, SASEGT. This CDR3 spans 15 amino acids. Data came from immunoSEQ multiplex PCR; TCRdb stores just in-frame clones and leaves some out. The sample yields 180,000 or so clones, about four fifths seen once. Material: peripheral blood. The sequence came from a human donor with acute or convalescent COVID-19. The donor label of this sample is uncertain. V is TRBV6-1 and J is TRBJ1-4, with a tentative D call TRBD1 (5 bases). CDR3: CASSEAGGANEKLFF. Here the CDR3 DNA reads TGTGCCAGCAGTGAAGCGGGGGGGGCTAATGAAAAACTGTTTTTT.